Listed here is a single T cell receptor (beta chain). Its antigen is unknown. Each donor contributed about 110,000 T cells on average, unsorted. Trimming removed 4 bases from V and 6 bases from J; junction bases left unmatched: 14. The CDR3 loop spans 18 amino acids. The germline CDR1 and CDR2 sequences are SGHRS and YFSETQ. The data derive from a study of T cells in tuberculosis. Sequencing was performed with immunoSEQ multiplex PCR; in TCRdb, only in-frame clones are kept and a portion is missing. The repertoire holds 37,000 or so clones, with almost 95% as singletons. Study observations and caveats: Classification accuracy was 80% to 90% (AUROC approximately 0.9) with the GMM-specific repertoire. The TCR-beta difference was not significant; alpha differences partly reflected length.

The chain combines TRBV5-1 with TRBJ2-5; the match to TRBD2 covers 14 bases. This TCR was sampled from a donor aged 10 to 29 with latent tuberculosis or without tuberculosis infection. Some clones in this sample may be carry-over from other donors' samples. The material sequenced was PBMCs. The CDR3 DNA reads as TGCGCCAGCAGCCCACAACCCGGGACTAGCGGGGGCCGACAGACCCAGTACTTC. Encoded protein: CASSPQPGTSGGRQTQYF.